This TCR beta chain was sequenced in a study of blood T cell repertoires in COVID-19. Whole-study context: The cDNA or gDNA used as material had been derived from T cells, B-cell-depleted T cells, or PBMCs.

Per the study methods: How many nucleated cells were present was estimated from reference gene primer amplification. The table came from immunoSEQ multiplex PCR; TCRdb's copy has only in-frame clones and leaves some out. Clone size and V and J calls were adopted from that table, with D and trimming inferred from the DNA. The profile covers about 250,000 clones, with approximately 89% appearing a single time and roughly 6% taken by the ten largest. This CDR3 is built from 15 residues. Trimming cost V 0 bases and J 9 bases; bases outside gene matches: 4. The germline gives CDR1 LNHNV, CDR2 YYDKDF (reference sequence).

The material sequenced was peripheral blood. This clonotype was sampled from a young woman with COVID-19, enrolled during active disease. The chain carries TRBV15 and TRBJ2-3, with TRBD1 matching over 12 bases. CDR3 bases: TGTGCCACCAGCAGAGATCTGGGGACAGGGGGCACGCAGTATTTT. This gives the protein CATSRDLGTGGTQYF.